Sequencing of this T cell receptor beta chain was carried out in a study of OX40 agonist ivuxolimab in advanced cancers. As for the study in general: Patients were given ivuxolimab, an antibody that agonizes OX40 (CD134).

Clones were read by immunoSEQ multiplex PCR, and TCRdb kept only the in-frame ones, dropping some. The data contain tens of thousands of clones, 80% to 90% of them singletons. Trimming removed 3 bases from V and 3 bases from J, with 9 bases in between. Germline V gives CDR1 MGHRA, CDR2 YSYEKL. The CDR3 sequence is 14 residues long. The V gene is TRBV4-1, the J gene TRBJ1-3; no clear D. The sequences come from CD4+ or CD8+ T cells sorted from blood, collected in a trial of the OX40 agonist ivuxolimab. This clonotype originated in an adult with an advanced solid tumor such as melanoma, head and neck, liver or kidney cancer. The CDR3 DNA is TGCGCCAGCAGCCAGTCCGCGTTTGGAAACACCATATATTTT. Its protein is CASSQSAFGNTIYF.